A selection of T cell receptor beta chains follows, all from one sample in a study of Graves' ophthalmopathy and Graves' hyperthyroidism. TCRdb redid the calling of the multiplex PCR reads with MiXCR, one entry per CDR3 protein. The sample consists of around 600,000 distinct CDR3 sequences, more than 40% of them appearing once. Material for sequencing was peripheral blood. Every receptor here comes from an adult man with Graves' ophthalmopathy. Each CDR3 is given with its conserved first and last residue. The D gene is left open where the match is weak. Clone size is not always given. Where it is, it says once, few, many or a class for expanded clones.

d_gene,j_gene,abundance,v_gene,CDR3aa,CDR3nt
-,TRBJ1-1,many,TRBV5-1,CASSLTGGRAEAFF,TGCGCCAGCAGCTTGACAGGAGGGCGGGCTGAAGCTTTCTTT
TRBD1,TRBJ1-1,-,TRBV29-1,CSVARGQLNTEAFF,TGCAGCGTTGCCAGGGGACAGCTGAACACTGAAGCTTTCTTT
TRBD2,TRBJ2-5,-,TRBV2,CASSLTGDYPYF,TGTGCCAGCAGCCTGACCGGGGACTACCCGTACTTC
-,TRBJ2-7,many,TRBV5-6,CASSSGETYEQYF,TGTGCCAGCAGCTCGGGAGAAACCTACGAGCAGTACTTC
TRBD1,TRBJ1-1,many,TRBV2,CASRDTGGWTEAFF,TGTGCCAGCAGGGACACAGGGGGCTGGACTGAAGCTTTCTTT
-,TRBJ2-3,once,TRBV14,CASSHTGSDTQYF,TGTGCCAGCAGTCATACAGGGTCCGATACGCAGTATTTT
-,TRBJ2-7,-,TRBV11-2,CASSQEVSGGQHYEQYF,TGCGCCAGCAGCCAAGAAGTCTCCGGGGGACAACACTACGAGCAGTACTTC
TRBD1,TRBJ1-6,many,TRBV19,CASSKRRTGIYSPLHF,TGTGCCAGTAGTAAACGACGGACAGGGATCTATTCACCCCTCCACTTT
TRBD1,TRBJ2-7,-,TRBV25-1,CASSRSQGSSYEQYF,TGCGCCAGCAGCCGATCACAGGGGAGCTCCTACGAGCAGTACTTC
-,TRBJ1-2,-,TRBV5-6,CASSSLGTYGYTF,TGTGCCAGCAGCTCGTTAGGGACCTATGGCTACACCTTC
-,TRBJ1-2,-,TRBV24-1,CATSVFLNYGYTF,TGTGCCACCAGTGTATTCCTTAACTATGGCTACACCTTC
-,TRBJ1-5,few,TRBV7-9,CASTPGGFGNQPQHF,TGTGCCAGCACTCCCGGGGGTTTTGGCAATCAGCCCCAGCATTTT
-,TRBJ2-3,-,TRBV2,CASKAGSGLSTDTQYF,TGTGCCAGCAAAGCAGGAAGCGGGCTTAGCACAGATACGCAGTATTTT
-,TRBJ2-7,-,TRBV7-9,CASSQSPSGRTYEQYF,TGCGCCAGCAGCCAATCCCCCAGTGGCAGGACCTACGAGCAGTACTTC
-,TRBJ2-7,-,TRBV29-1,CSQGLVYEQYF,TGCAGCCAAGGTCTGGTCTACGAGCAGTACTTC
TRBD1,TRBJ1-6,-,TRBV12-3/TRBV12-4,CASSSGQGANNSPLHF,TGTGCCAGCAGTTCGGGACAGGGAGCGAATAATTCACCCCTCCACTTT
TRBD1,TRBJ1-2,-,TRBV12-3/TRBV12-4,CASSLKGPGGDYGYTF,TGTGCCAGCAGTTTAAAGGGGCCAGGGGGCGATTATGGCTACACCTTC
-,TRBJ1-4,many,TRBV20-1,CSARDPGEAEKLFF,TGCAGTGCTAGAGATCCCGGGGAAGCTGAAAAACTGTTTTTT
TRBD1,TRBJ2-2,-,TRBV19,CASSIGSQGAYFGELFF,TGTGCCAGTAGTATTGGTTCCCAGGGGGCATATTTCGGGGAGCTGTTTTTT
TRBD1,TRBJ2-5,many,TRBV7-2,CASSSGQGGVGETQYF,TGTGCCAGCAGCTCGGGACAGGGCGGGGTCGGGGAGACCCAGTACTTC
-,TRBJ1-6,few,TRBV25-1,CAGSGKVGSPLHF,TGTGCCGGCAGTGGAAAAGTGGGTTCACCCCTCCACTTT
-,TRBJ1-1,many,TRBV2,CASSDRSNTEAFF,TGTGCCAGCAGTGATAGGTCGAACACTGAAGCTTTCTTT
TRBD2,TRBJ2-6,once,TRBV7-9,CASSPSGGAIGANVLTF,TGTGCCAGCAGCCCTAGCGGGGGGGCGATCGGGGCCAACGTCCTGACTTTC
TRBD2,TRBJ2-7,-,TRBV7-2,CASSLLAGDGRPYEQYF,TGTGCCAGCAGCTTACTAGCGGGGGACGGGAGGCCCTACGAGCAGTACTTC
-,TRBJ1-1,many,TRBV12-3/TRBV12-4,CASTLRREAFF,TGTGCCAGCACCCTGCGACGGGAAGCTTTCTTT